Below, 25 T cell receptor beta chains from the same sample are listed, as sequenced in a study of cytotoxic CD8 clonotypes in ibrutinib-treated CLL. Clones were read by immunoSEQ multiplex PCR, and TCRdb kept only the in-frame ones, dropping some. Among over 200,000 clones listed, roughly three quarters were seen once. The specimen was PBMCs, collected after 12 months of ibrutinib treatment. These receptor sequences come from a human donor with chronic lymphocytic leukemia.

J is TRBJ2-4 and V is TRBV4-2, with 9 bases aligning to TRBD2. V lost 4 bases to trimming and J lost 7 bases; unmatched junction nucleotides: 8. The CDR3 totals 15 residues. Germline V CDR1 and CDR2: LGHNA, YNFKEQ. The CDR3, as DNA: TGTGCCAGCAGCCTTAGCGGGAGTGAAGCGAACATTCAGTACTTC. Its translation is CASSLSGSEANIQYF.

This clone was counted once. The V and J genes are TRBV6-1 and TRBJ2-2, with 8 bases lining up with TRBD2. J was trimmed by 4 bases and V by 7 bases; bases with no gene match: 5. In germline, CDR1 is MNHNS, CDR2 SASEGT. CDR3 length: 14 residues. DNA for the CDR3: TGTGCCAGCACCCAAGCGGGGGTCACCGGGGAGCTGTTTTTT. This encodes CASTQAGVTGELFF.

This rearrangement joins TRBV5-8 to TRBJ2-1; 11 nucleotides align to TRBD2. Germline CDR1 SGHTS, CDR2 YDEGEE. CDR3 length: 17 amino acids. J lost 4 bases, V lost 1 base, and 7 bases had no gene match. Here the CDR3 DNA reads TGTGCCAGCAGCTTGATTAGAACTAGCGGGGGATACAATGAGCAGTTCTTC. Its protein product is CASSLIRTSGGYNEQFF.

This chain links TRBV29-1 with TRBJ2-3; TRBD2 matches 9 bases. This CDR3 has 15 amino acids. Germline V gives CDR1 SQVTM, CDR2 ANQGSEA. The J segment lost 7 bases and the V segment lost 3 bases, leaving 11 bases of the junction unmatched. CDR3 nucleotide sequence: TGCAGCGTTGATACGCTAGCGGGAAACGTTTATACGCAGTATTTT. Its protein product is CSVDTLAGNVYTQYF.

The V gene is TRBV6-5, the J gene TRBJ2-7; TRBD1 matches at 10 bases. Per germline, CDR1 MNHEY and CDR2 SVGAGI. Trimming cost V 4 bases and J 4 bases; bases outside gene matches: 10. This CDR3 has 16 residues. This CDR3 reads CASSSHGTGVNYEQYF. The CDR3 bases are TGTGCCAGCAGTTCCCACGGGACAGGGGTGAATTACGAGCAGTACTTC.

V is TRBV12-5 and J is TRBJ2-1; 11 bases agree with TRBD1. Germline assignment: CDR1 LGHNT and CDR2 FRNRAP. Unmatched junction bases numbered 9, after V lost 6 bases and J lost 8 bases. The CDR3 sequence is 15 residues long. CDR3 in amino acids: CASGPGQGAIHEQFF. The CDR3 DNA is TGTGCTAGTGGCCCTGGACAGGGGGCGATCCATGAGCAGTTCTTC.

The rearrangement links TRBV27 to TRBJ2-7, with TRBD1 identical over 7 bases. CDR1 is MNHEY, CDR2 SMNVEV, per germline (reference sequence). The CDR3 extends over 12 amino acids. Germline trimming cut 6 bases from V and 6 bases from J; bases unmatched to any gene: 5. The CDR3 region has the DNA TGTGCCAGCAGCCCGACAGGGATCGAGCAGTACTTC. It codes for CASSPTGIEQYF.

The gene calls are TRBV7-9 and TRBJ2-1; 12 bases are a match to TRBD2. J was trimmed by 8 bases and V by 11 bases; bases with no gene match: 4. The CDR3 has 12 amino acids. Germline CDR1 is SEHNR and CDR2 is FQNEAQ (reference sequence). The chain's CDR3 is CAEPSGRDEQFF. In DNA, the CDR3 is TGTGCCGAACCTAGCGGGAGGGATGAGCAGTTCTTC.

This chain uses TRBV28 with TRBJ1-2; possibly TRBD1 for D (5 bases). This CDR3 region has 15 residues. V dropped 0 bases and J dropped 0 bases, with 8 bases sitting between them. The germline V gene encodes CDR1 MDHEN and CDR2 SYDVKM. The CDR3: CASSLWDTTNYGYTF. CDR3 sequence (DNA): TGTGCCAGCAGTTTATGGGACACAACTAACTATGGCTACACCTTC.

V and J are TRBV5-4 and TRBJ2-7, with D hard to call. The CDR3 has 14 amino acids. The V and J ends lost 0 bases and 0 bases respectively, with 7 bases between them. From germline, CDR1 is SGHNT and CDR2 YYREEE (reference sequence). This chain's CDR3 is CASSLGGYSYEQYF. CDR3 nucleotide sequence: TGTGCCAGCAGCTTGGGAGGATACTCCTACGAGCAGTACTTC.

This clone was detected only once. This chain links TRBV6-5 with TRBJ1-4, with 9 bases aligning to TRBD1. Germline CDR1 is MNHEY and CDR2 is SVGAGI. Trimming removed 2 bases from V and 10 bases from J; junction bases left unmatched: 8. This CDR3 contains 15 residues. CDR3 sequence (DNA): TGTGCCAGCAGTTACGGCGGGACAGGGATAGTAAAACTGTTTTTT. Encoded protein: CASSYGGTGIVKLFF.

V and J are TRBV2 and TRBJ1-1, with 9 bases that match TRBD1. J was trimmed by 7 bases and V by 7 bases; bases with no gene match: 10. The V gene's germline CDR1 is SNHLY and CDR2 FYNNEI. The CDR3 runs to 14 residues. The CDR3 is CASTAQGQGGEAFF. CDR3 nucleotide sequence: TGTGCCAGCACGGCCCAGGGACAGGGCGGTGAAGCTTTCTTT.

This clone was recorded a few times. V usage is TRBV9 and J usage is TRBJ2-1; 8 nucleotides agree with TRBD1. Germline V gene lookup returns CDR1 SGDLS and CDR2 YYNGEE. The length of the CDR3 is 15 residues. With V trimmed by 0 bases and J by 8 bases, 7 bases remained unmatched. The CDR3 DNA sequence: TGTGCCAGCAGCGTAGTGGGACAGGTTGACGATGAGCAGTTCTTC. Encoded protein: CASSVVGQVDDEQFF.

This clone was seen at least ten times. The rearrangement joins TRBV19 to TRBJ1-1, with D uncertain. The germline CDR1 and CDR2 sequences are LNHDA and SQIVND (reference sequence). The CDR3 has 13 amino acids. Trimming removed 6 bases at V and 1 base at J, with 9 bases between. The CDR3 sequence is CASRQAGNTEAFF. In DNA form, the CDR3 reads TGTGCCAGTAGACAAGCGGGGAACACTGAAGCTTTCTTT.

V gene TRBV30 combines with J gene TRBJ2-7; D unresolved. Trimming took off 0 bases at V and 5 bases at J, with 5 bases between the two ends. The CDR3 loop spans 11 amino acids. Germline CDR1 GTSNPN, CDR2 SVGIG (reference sequence). CDR3 loop: CAWSVGNEQYF. The DNA for the CDR3 is TGTGCCTGGAGTGTGGGCAACGAGCAGTACTTC. The whole variable domain, remainder taken from reference TRBV30 and TRBJ2-7, is SQTIHQWPATLVQPVGSPLSLECTVEGTSNPNLYWYRQAAGRGLQLLFYSVGIGQISSEVPQNLSASRPQDRQFILSSKKLLLSDSGFYLCAWSVGNEQYFGPGTRLTVT.

Worth noting for this clone: This CDR3 is also generated by other DNA sequences in the sample. The CDR3 is CASSPGGETQYF. The DNA of the CDR3 is TGTGCCAGCAGCCCGGGCGGGGAGACCCAGTACTTC. The gene calls are TRBV27 and TRBJ2-5, with D maybe TRBD2 (5 bases). Between the trimmed V and J ends, which lost 6 bases and 5 bases, there was a span of 10 bases. The germline gives CDR1 MNHEY, CDR2 SMNVEV (reference sequence). The CDR3 extends over 12 amino acids.

The chain is built from TRBV13 and TRBJ2-7; D unclear. Germline V gene data show CDR1 as PRHDT and CDR2 as FYEKMQ (reference sequence). The CDR3 totals 16 residues. V lost 3 bases and J lost 4, with 19 bases in between. The CDR3 here is CASSFLRPEIGYEQYF. Here the CDR3 DNA reads TGTGCCAGCAGCTTTCTGAGGCCAGAGATTGGGTACGAGCAGTACTTC.

This chain connects TRBV9 to TRBJ1-1; D is possibly TRBD1 (6 bases). Germline values: CDR1 SGDLS, CDR2 YYNGEE. This CDR3 is built from 15 residues. Trimming shortened V by 3 bases and J by 8 bases, and 20 bases separated the two germline ends. The CDR3: CASSARVDRRSEAFF. The CDR3 region has the DNA TGTGCCAGCAGCGCCCGAGTGGACAGAAGGTCCGAAGCTTTCTTT. Full variable domain (missing parts from reference TRBV9 and TRBJ1-1): DSGVTQTPKHLITATGQRVTLRCSPRSGDLSVYWYQQSLDQGLQFLIQYYNGEERAKGNILERFSAQQFPDLHSELNLSSLELGDSALYFCASSARVDRRSEAFFGQGTRLTVV.

Only one count was recorded for this clone. This chain connects TRBV7-9 to TRBJ2-3, with D uncertain. This CDR3 region has 15 residues. Germline loops: CDR1 SEHNR, CDR2 FQNEAQ (reference sequence). Trimming shortened V by 5 bases and J by 2 bases, and 14 bases separated the two germline ends. CDR3 protein: CASSMRWTATDTQYF. The DNA of the CDR3 is TGTGCCAGCAGCATGCGGTGGACCGCCACAGATACGCAGTATTTT.

This clone was observed a few times. The V call is TRBV5-4, the J call TRBJ1-2; D not certain. The germline V gene encodes CDR1 SGHNT and CDR2 YYREEE (reference sequence). V lost 0 bases and J lost 7, with 13 bases in between. CDR3 size: 14 residues. CDR3 amino acids: CASSLGGRSAGYTF. The CDR3 region has the DNA TGTGCCAGCAGCTTGGGGGGTCGTTCGGCTGGCTACACCTTC.

In this sample, this clone turned up once. The J gene is TRBJ2-7, the V gene TRBV6-5; D unclear. The germline CDR1 and CDR2 sequences are MNHEY and SVGAGI. Trimming pared 5 bases from V and 0 bases from J, leaving 14 bases between. The CDR3 has 15 amino acids. The CDR3 loop reads CASSLRWASSYEQYF. The CDR3 DNA follows: TGTGCCAGCAGTCTCCGGTGGGCTAGCTCCTACGAGCAGTACTTC.

This chain joins TRBV11-2 and TRBJ1-4; no firm D call. Trimming removed 2 bases from V and 2 bases from J, with 12 bases in between. Per germline, CDR1 SGHAT and CDR2 FQNNGV. CDR3 length equals 16 residues. CDR3 coding DNA: TGTGCCAGCAGCTTATTATTGGGTAGGACTAATGAAAAACTGTTTTTT. Its protein product is CASSLLLGRTNEKLFF.

The chain combines TRBV30 with TRBJ2-7; D might be TRBD1 (6 bases). Germline CDR1 GTSNPN, CDR2 SVGIG (reference sequence). CDR3 length: 12 residues. V lost 5 bases and J lost 3, with 11 bases in between. DNA for the CDR3: TGTGCCTGGGGAACGACAGGCTACGAGCAGTACTTC. Translated, it gives CAWGTTGYEQYF.

The chain carries TRBV28 and TRBJ2-7; 8 bases line up with TRBD1. J was trimmed by 2 bases and V by 1 base; bases with no gene match: 4. The CDR3 consists of 15 residues. Per germline, CDR1 MDHEN and CDR2 SYDVKM. The CDR3 sequence is CASSLSLTGAYEQYF. The CDR3 DNA reads as TGTGCCAGCAGTTTATCCCTGACAGGGGCCTACGAGCAGTACTTC.

The chain recombines TRBV7-8 with TRBJ1-1, with D uncertain. The CDR3 covers 14 residues. Trimming cost V 0 bases and J 10 bases, with 15 bases left between them. Germline lookup yields CDR1 SGHVS and CDR2 FQNEAQ. This CDR3 reads CASSLAVPAPRAFF. The CDR3 nucleotides are TGTGCCAGCAGCTTAGCGGTCCCAGCTCCAAGAGCTTTCTTT.